This is a list of T cell receptor beta chains from one sample in a study of technical replicates of blood from a few donors. Data came from immunoSEQ multiplex PCR; TCRdb stores just in-frame clones and leaves some out. The sample has tens of thousands of clones, around 96% seen once. Material for sequencing was T cells isolated from PBMCs. The source of these receptors is a human donor in good health. CDR3s include the opening cysteine and the closing phenylalanine or tryptophan. The D gene is left open where the match is weak. A clone size is listed for some rows: how often the clone was seen (once, few, many), or a class if it is expanded.

.,.,TRBJ2-6,TRBV7-3,CASSPNGQQSGANVLTF,TGTGCCAGCAGCCCCAATGGACAGCAATCTGGGGCCAACGTCCTGACTTTC
.,.,TRBJ2-1,TRBV4-2,CASSQDFRGSSYNEQFF,TGTGCCAGCAGCCAAGATTTCCGGGGTAGCTCCTACAATGAGCAGTTCTTC
.,.,TRBJ2-1,TRBV6-5,CASSYPDRYNEQFF,TGTGCCAGCAGTTACCCGGACAGATACAATGAGCAGTTCTTC
TRBD1,.,TRBJ1-4,TRBV19,CASSQGTGANEKLFF,TGTGCCAGTAGTCAAGGGACAGGCGCTAATGAAAAACTGTTTTTT
.,.,TRBJ2-1,TRBV19,CASSMDSYNEQFF,TGTGCCAGTAGTATGGACAGCTACAATGAGCAGTTCTTC
TRBD1,.,TRBJ2-5,TRBV7-2,CASSLAWTGRLAETQYF,TGTGCCAGCAGCTTAGCATGGACAGGGAGATTGGCGGAGACCCAGTACTTC
TRBD1,.,TRBJ2-3,TRBV6-4,CASSITGAEVDTQYF,TGTGCCAGCAGTATAACAGGGGCCGAAGTGGATACGCAGTATTTT
.,.,TRBJ2-1,TRBV19,CASSIGLSSYNEQFF,TGTGCCAGTAGTATAGGACTCAGCTCCTACAATGAGCAGTTCTTC
.,.,TRBJ2-5,TRBV6-1,CASSEAPLTQYF,TGTGCCAGCAGTGAAGCTCCGTTAACCCAGTACTTC
.,.,TRBJ2-2,TRBV5-4,CASSLGTPGQITGELFF,TGTGCCAGCAGCTTGGGGACCCCGGGACAAATCACCGGGGAGCTGTTTTTT
.,.,TRBJ1-1,TRBV6-1,CASSAGQGDTEAFF,TGTGCCAGCAGCGCGGGGCAAGGGGACACTGAAGCTTTCTTT
TRBD2,.,TRBJ2-5,TRBV5-6,CASSLVIALGLGVETQYF,TGTGCCAGCAGCTTGGTAATTGCTCTGGGACTAGGAGTGGAGACCCAGTACTTC
.,.,TRBJ2-2,TRBV10-3,CASSGTLNTGELFF,TGTGCCAGCTCCGGGACACTTAACACCGGGGAGCTGTTTTTT
TRBD1,.,TRBJ2-7,TRBV5-1,CASRPTGTGYSYEQYF,TGCGCCAGCAGACCCACCGGGACAGGGTATTCCTACGAGCAGTACTTC
TRBD2,.,TRBJ2-6,TRBV4-2,CASSQGLVFSGANVLTF,TGTGCCAGCAGCCAGGGACTAGTATTTTCTGGGGCCAACGTCCTGACTTTC
.,.,TRBJ2-5,TRBV30,CAWGSGSETQYF,TGTGCCTGGGGAAGCGGTAGCGAGACCCAGTACTTC
TRBD2,.,TRBJ2-7,TRBV6-5,CASSPSGSGYEQYF,TGTGCCAGCAGCCCTAGCGGGAGTGGTTACGAGCAGTACTTC
.,.,TRBJ2-3,TRBV5-1,CASSVRGAKPTDTQYF,TGCGCCAGCAGCGTACGAGGTGCTAAACCAACAGATACGCAGTATTTT
.,once,TRBJ1-1,TRBV30,CAWSVLQMNTEAFF,TGTGCCTGGAGTGTTCTACAGATGAACACTGAAGCTTTCTTT
TRBD2,.,TRBJ2-7,TRBV19,CASSIKVTSGRHYEQYF,TGTGCCAGTAGTATTAAAGTGACTAGCGGGCGCCACTACGAGCAGTACTTC
.,once,TRBJ1-1,TRBV9,CASSVEGRGTEAFF,TGTGCCAGCAGCGTAGAGGGCAGGGGCACTGAAGCTTTCTTT
.,.,TRBJ1-5,TRBV5-6,CASSGGYSNQPQHF,TGTGCCAGCAGCGGAGGGTATAGCAATCAGCCCCAGCATTTT
.,once,TRBJ2-3,TRBV4-3,CASSQGFGLAQGDTQYF,TGCGCCAGCAGCCAAGGATTCGGGCTGGCCCAGGGAGATACGCAGTATTTT
.,once,TRBJ1-5,TRBV9,CASSAQGYSNQPQHF,TGTGCCAGCAGCGCGCAGGGGTACAGCAATCAGCCCCAGCATTTT